Each of the 10 T cell receptor beta chains below was sequenced from the same sample in a study of prognosis after radiotherapy for stage I lung cancer. Amplicons of TCR beta CDR3 were generated from genomic DNA by two-round multiplex PCR. Primers specific to each TRBV and TRBJ gene drove first-round PCR. TCRdb re-called the multiplex PCR reads with MiXCR, one entry per CDR3 protein. The sample consists of about 16,000 distinct CDR3 sequences, approximately 45% of them appearing once. The sequencing here drew on PBMCs, taken before or after stereotactic body radiation therapy (not recorded which). The receptors derive from a donor over 45 with non-small cell lung cancer.

Regarding this clonotype: A junction boundary mismatches the germline segment, possibly from a read error. The rearrangement joins TRBV28 to TRBJ1-3, with D unclear. The CDR3 is 14 residues long. Germline-derived CDR1 and CDR2 are MDHEN and SYDVKM. CDR3 in amino acids: CASTTHRAGDTIYF. For the CDR3, the DNA is TGTGCCAGCACCACTCACCGGGCTGGAGACACCATATATTTT. Full variable domain (outside the CDR3, taken from reference TRBV28 and TRBJ1-3): DVKVTQSSRYLVKRTGEKVFLECVQDMDHENMFWYRQDPGLGLRLIYFSYDVKMKEKGDIPEGYSVSREKKERFSLILESASTNQTSMYLCASTTHRAGDTIYFGEGSWLTVV.

V usage is TRBV5-1 and J usage is TRBJ1-4; D uncertain. V lost 1 base, J lost 8 bases, and 15 bases lay in between. The CDR3 runs to 15 residues. CDR1 SGHRS and CDR2 YFSETQ come from the germline V gene. CDR3 coding DNA: TGCGCCAGCAGCTTGTCGCCATCCGTGGGCGAAAAACTGTTTTTT. Its translation: CASSLSPSVGEKLFF.

In its sample, this clonotype was seen many times. The CDR3 nucleotides read TGTGCCAGTAGTATCGAGCGGGGCATCACCCCCGCTGATGTAGCGCATACGAACACCGGGGAGCTGTTTTTT. It yields the protein CASSIERGITPADVAHTNTGELFF. The rearrangement joins TRBV19 to TRBJ2-2; TRBD2 aligns across 7 bases. This CDR3 region has 24 residues. The germline V gene has CDR1 LNHDA and CDR2 SQIVND (reference sequence). J was trimmed by 0 bases and V by 3 bases; bases with no gene match: 28.

This clonotype was counted at least ten times. The gene calls are TRBV19 and TRBJ1-1; D not resolved. The germline V gene encodes CDR1 LNHDA and CDR2 SQIVND (reference sequence). The CDR3 is made up of 14 amino acids. Trimming shortened V by 8 bases and J by 6 bases, and 19 bases separated the two germline ends. CDR3 coding DNA: TGTGCCAGTTCCCGGGGAGGGAGTGAGGCTGAAGCTTTCTTT. Translation: CASSRGGSEAEAFF.

The sample holds many counts of this clonotype. The chain couples TRBV2 to TRBJ2-7, with 9 bases fitting TRBD1. V gave up 6 bases and J gave up 1 base; unmatched junction bases: 4. The germline V gene has CDR1 SNHLY and CDR2 FYNNEI. The CDR3 covers 14 residues. Written as DNA, the CDR3 is TGTGCCAGCAGACGGGACAGGGTATCCTACGAGCAGTACTTC. It encodes CASRRDRVSYEQYF. The variable domain in full, with the rest retrieved from reference TRBV2 and TRBJ2-7, is EPEVTQTPSHQVTQMGQEVILRCVPISNHLYFYWYRQILGQKVEFLVSFYNNEISEKSEIFDDQFSVERPDGSNFTLKIRSTKLEDSAMYFCASRRDRVSYEQYFGPGTRLTVT.

By share, this clonotype counts as medium-sized. V usage is TRBV27 and J usage is TRBJ2-1; D unresolved. The germline V gene has CDR1 MNHEY and CDR2 SMNVEV (reference sequence). This CDR3 contains 13 residues. The V end lost 3 bases, the J end lost 2 bases, and 5 bases lay between the germline ends. CDR3 region: CASSLDPYNEQFF. CDR3 coding DNA: TGTGCCAGCAGTTTGGACCCCTACAATGAGCAGTTCTTC.

The chain is built from TRBV30 and TRBJ2-2; 8 positions match TRBD1. The length of the CDR3 is 15 residues. Per germline, CDR1 GTSNPN and CDR2 SVGIG (reference sequence). CDR3: CAGPRGHLNTGELFF. Written as DNA, the CDR3 is TGTGCGGGCCCCAGGGGGCACCTGAACACCGGGGAGCTGTTTTTT.

This chain joins TRBV24-1 and TRBJ1-2, with 11 bases aligning to TRBD1. Germline values: CDR1 KGHDR, CDR2 SFDVKD. This CDR3 region has 14 residues. The V segment lost 6 bases and the J segment 7 bases; nucleotides outside the gene matches: 6. The CDR3 sequence: CATSLTGQGGGYTF. CDR3 coding DNA: TGTGCCACCAGTCTTACGGGACAGGGGGGTGGCTACACCTTC.

This clonotype has ten or more counts. The chain employs TRBV11-2 and TRBJ2-5, with a tentative D call TRBD1 (5 bases). Germline CDR1 reads SGHAT; CDR2 reads FQNNGV. V lost 5 bases, J lost 0 bases, and 13 bases lay in between. There are 15 residues in the CDR3. The CDR3 is CASSPSAGYQETQYF. In nucleotides, the CDR3 is TGTGCCAGCAGCCCGTCTGCAGGGTACCAAGAGACCCAGTACTTC.

The sample holds a few counts of this clonotype. The chain carries TRBV27 and TRBJ2-7; D perhaps matches TRBD2 (5 bases). In germline, CDR1 is MNHEY, CDR2 SMNVEV (reference sequence). Trimming took 11 bases from V and 4 from J, leaving 21 bases between them. The CDR3 has 14 amino acids. CDR3 sequence: CAAGEGRGYYEQYF. The CDR3 DNA is TGTGCCGCTGGCGAGGGCCGGGGTTATTACGAGCAGTACTTC.